The 18 T cell receptor beta chains below all came from one sample that was sequenced in a study of regulatory T cells in long-lasting Graves disease. Through Arm-PCR of CDR3 regions and iRepertoire HTBI primers, TCR beta libraries were built. TCRdb redid the calling of the multiplex PCR reads with MiXCR, one entry per CDR3 protein. The sample includes about 620,000 distinct CDR3 sequences, 15% to 20% of them seen just once. Time point given: newly diagnosed GD, antithyroid drugs for less than 3 months. Isolated PBMC RNA provided the starting material for the TCR library. This sample also belongs to another study, concerning T cells in Graves' hyperthyroidism and ophthalmopathy.

The sample was peripheral blood mononuclear cells (PBMCs), taken at new diagnosis, from a patient treated with antithyroid drugs. The receptors derive from a woman aged 25 to 39 with Graves disease.

This clonotype has at least ten counts. The junction and the germline gene differ at one end; a read error may be behind it. V is TRBV28 and J is TRBJ2-1; D might be TRBD2 (5 bases). Per the germline V gene, CDR1 is MDHEN and CDR2 is SYDVKM. There are 12 residues in the CDR3. The CDR3: CASRLGAGEQFF. In nucleotides, the CDR3 is TGTGCCAGCCGTTTGGGAGCCGGTGAGCAGTTCTTC.

There are a few counts of this clonotype. The chain recombines TRBV14 with TRBJ2-1; TRBD2 might be the D (6 bases). V was trimmed by 5 bases and J by 6 bases, leaving 17 bases between them. The germline V gene has CDR1 SGHDN and CDR2 FVKESK. CDR3 length: 15 amino acids. The DNA of the CDR3 is TGTGCCAGCAGCTATGGAACGGGAGTCGGCAATGAGCAGTTCTTC. Encoded protein: CASSYGTGVGNEQFF.

CDR3 sequence (DNA): TGTGCCACCGCCCCCTTACTAGAGCTCACAGATACGCAGTATTTT. Its translation: CATAPLLELTDTQYF. The chain recombines TRBV2 with TRBJ2-3; possibly TRBD2 for D (5 bases). This CDR3 is built from 15 residues. Germline CDR1 reads SNHLY; CDR2 reads FYNNEI. V was shortened by 10 bases and J by 2 bases, with 19 bases between the two germline ends.

This clonotype was detected many times. The chain uses TRBV27 and TRBJ1-1; 9 bases map to TRBD1. The CDR3 sequence is 11 residues long. The V gene's germline CDR1 is MNHEY and CDR2 SMNVEV (reference sequence). Germline trimming cut 6 bases from V and 10 bases from J; bases unmatched to any gene: 3. The CDR3: CASSTGGAAFF. The CDR3 DNA reads as TGTGCCAGCAGCACAGGGGGCGCAGCTTTCTTT.

Ten or more counts support this clonotype. J is TRBJ1-1 and V is TRBV20-1; 8 bases align to TRBD1. Germline lookup yields CDR1 DFQATT and CDR2 SNEGSKA (reference sequence). There are 15 residues in the CDR3. After removal of 6 bases from V and 4 bases from J, the junction contained 13 bases not matched to a gene. The CDR3 sequence: CSADPIQGVGTEAFF. In DNA, the CDR3 is TGCAGTGCGGACCCTATACAGGGGGTCGGCACTGAAGCTTTCTTT.

The V gene is TRBV5-1, the J gene TRBJ1-1; TRBD1 aligns across 7 bases. With 0 bases clipped from V and 11 bases from J, the junction kept 7 bases outside the gene matches. The CDR3 has 13 amino acids. In germline, CDR1 is SGHRS, CDR2 YFSETQ. CDR3 nucleotides: TGCGCCAGCAGCTTGGGAGGACAGGCTTCGGCTTTCTTT. Residues: CASSLGGQASAFF.

This clonotype was detected only a few times. The genes are TRBV9 and TRBJ2-5; tentatively, D is TRBD1 (6 bases). Trimming took off 0 bases at V and 1 base at J, with 13 bases between the two ends. From germline, CDR1 is SGDLS and CDR2 YYNGEE. The CDR3 covers 16 residues. CDR3 region: CASSVGGGQTQETQYF. The CDR3 DNA follows: TGTGCCAGCAGCGTAGGGGGCGGACAGACCCAAGAGACCCAGTACTTC.

This clonotype has a handful of counts. The chain links TRBV16 to TRBJ2-1; TRBD2 matches at 7 bases. Trimming removed 0 bases from V and 4 bases from J; junction bases left unmatched: 3. Germline V gene lookup returns CDR1 KGHSY and CDR2 FQNENV. The CDR3 sequence is 15 residues long. CDR3 in DNA: TGTGCCAGCAGCCAATCCAGCGGGGTTTACAATGAGCAGTTCTTC. This translates into CASSQSSGVYNEQFF.

The chain carries TRBV5-4 and TRBJ1-1; D unresolved. This CDR3 contains 14 residues. The germline V gene has CDR1 SGHNT and CDR2 YYREEE (reference sequence). The V and J ends lost 0 bases and 4 bases respectively, with 10 bases between them. Here the CDR3 reads CASSLVLSPTEAFF. CDR3 nucleotides: TGTGCCAGCAGCTTGGTTCTGTCACCCACTGAAGCTTTCTTT.

Details on this clonotype: A read error may explain this, as a much larger clone is one base away. The chain combines TRBV2 with TRBJ2-7, with D maybe TRBD2 (6 bases). The CDR3 loop spans 16 amino acids. Germline V gene lookup returns CDR1 SNHLY and CDR2 FYNNEI. CDR3 amino acids: CASRPQSGTRSYEQCF. The CDR3 DNA is TGTGCCAGCAGACCCCAATCCGGGACTCGCTCCTACGAGCAGTGCTTC. Together with reference TRBV2 and TRBJ2-7, the CDR3 gives the full variable domain: EPEVTQTPSHQVTQMGQEVILRCVPISNHLYFYWYRQILGQKVEFLVSFYNNEISEKSEIFDDQFSVERPDGSNFTLKIRSTKLEDSAMYFCASRPQSGTRSYEQCFGPGTRLTVT.

This clonotype has at least ten counts. The chain joins TRBV18 to TRBJ1-1, with 11 bases aligning to TRBD1. CDR3 length: 14 residues. V trimming: 3 bases; J trimming: 7 bases; junction bases outside the gene matches: 4. Germline CDR1 reads KGHSH; CDR2 reads LQKENI. The CDR3 nucleotides are TGTGCCAGCTCACCTGGACAGGGGGCGAATGAAGCTTTCTTT. This encodes CASSPGQGANEAFF.

At least ten counts were recorded for this clonotype. The J gene is TRBJ1-4, the V gene TRBV12-3 or TRBV12-4; 7 nucleotides match TRBD1. The V and J ends lost 4 bases and 0 bases, in that order; junction bases with no gene match: 5. The CDR3 runs to 16 residues. The CDR3 reads CASSSDRIATNEKLFF. For the CDR3, the DNA is TGTGCCAGCAGTTCGGACAGGATAGCAACTAATGAAAAACTGTTTTTT.

Many counts were recorded for this clonotype. V and J are TRBV12-3 or TRBV12-4 and TRBJ1-2; D gene ambiguous. CDR3 size: 14 residues. V lost 5 bases and J 8 bases, leaving 18 bases between the germline ends. The CDR3 DNA sequence: TGTGCCAGCAGTACTTCCAGGATGTTGCAGGGCTACACCTTC. Translation: CASSTSRMLQGYTF.

Notes on this clonotype: With only one base between it and a far larger clone, this is likely a read error. This rearrangement joins TRBV28 to TRBJ2-1; 9 bases are shared with TRBD1. Judging by the DNA end, TRBJ2-5 fits better; the J call may be wrong. Per the germline V gene, CDR1 is MDHEN and CDR2 is SYDVKM. The CDR3 runs 15 residues. Written as DNA, the CDR3 is TGTGCCAGCAGACCCTCGGGACAGGGACGGGAGACCCAGTACTTC. Translated, it gives CASRPSGQGRETQYF.

This clonotype was seen many times. The chain is built from TRBV5-5 and TRBJ1-4; 7 bases agree with TRBD1. CDR1 is SGHKS, CDR2 YYEKEE, per germline (reference sequence). The CDR3 covers 14 residues. Trimming at V came to 4 bases and at J to 4 bases, leaving 4 bases not matched to a gene. In DNA, the CDR3 is TGTGCCAGCAGCCCCGGGACAGTTAATGAAAAACTGTTTTTT. Its translation: CASSPGTVNEKLFF.

Comment on this clonotype: A much larger clonotype is one base distant, so this may be a read error. The CDR3 carries no conserved terminal phenylalanine or tryptophan, so it likely arises from a read error. The rearrangement uses TRBV25-1 and TRBJ1-4; 8 positions match TRBD1. The CDR3 sequence is 19 residues long. Trimming removed 6 bases from V and 6 bases from J; junction bases left unmatched: 21. Germline lookup yields CDR1 MGHDK and CDR2 SYGVNS. CDR3 residues: CASRSPRGGQEGPYEKLFL. CDR3 coding DNA: TGTGCCAGCAGATCACCCAGGGGGGGACAGGAAGGCCCCTATGAAAAACTGTTTCTT.

This clonotype was detected many times. The J gene is TRBJ1-2, the V gene TRBV7-9, with 8 bases aligning to TRBD1. The CDR3 has 12 amino acids. The germline V gene has CDR1 SEHNR and CDR2 FQNEAQ (reference sequence). The J segment lost 7 bases and the V segment lost 6 bases, leaving 4 bases of the junction unmatched. CDR3 loop: CASRTGEGGYTF. Here the CDR3 DNA reads TGTGCCAGCAGGACAGGGGAAGGTGGCTACACCTTC.

This clonotype was seen more than once but under ten times. The chain has TRBV6-5 and TRBJ2-3; 12 positions agree with TRBD2. J gave up 6 bases and V 4 bases, and 14 bases lay outside the gene matches. The germline V gene has CDR1 MNHEY and CDR2 SVGAGI. There are 18 residues in the CDR3. The CDR3, as DNA: TGTGCCAGCAGTTTTCCTAGCGGGAGGGCCGAGTCCGAGGATACGCAGTATTTT. It translates to CASSFPSGRAESEDTQYF.